Following are 7 T cell receptor beta chains from one sample sequenced in a study of blood T cell repertoires in COVID-19. The data were produced by immunoSEQ multiplex PCR, yet TCRdb's version contains in-frame clones alone and is incomplete. The sample carries 200,000 to 250,000 clones, 88% recorded once. The source material was PBMCs or T cells enriched from blood (not recorded which). These TCRs come from a woman in her thirties who had been exposed to COVID-19.

The V call is TRBV6-5, the J call TRBJ2-2; possible D gene TRBD2, 6 bases. CDR3 size: 11 residues. CDR1 is MNHEY and CDR2 is SVGAGI in the germline V gene. The DNA of the CDR3 is TGTGTCACGGAGGGCCTGGGGGAGCTGTTTTTT. As protein: CVTEGLGELFF.

The chain couples TRBV12-3 or TRBV12-4 to TRBJ2-1; maybe TRBD1 (5 bases). The V gene lost 6 bases and the J gene lost 8 bases, with 14 bases spanning the gap. The CDR3 length is 13 residues. CDR3 in DNA: TGTGCCAGCAGCAAAGGGTACAGGTATGAGCAGTTCTTC. Protein: CASSKGYRYEQFF.

This clone came up once. V usage is TRBV19 and J usage is TRBJ2-3, with 13 bases matching TRBD2. V lost 4 bases, J lost 0 bases, and 1 base stayed unmatched. CDR3 length: 16 residues. Germline V gene lookup returns CDR1 LNHDA and CDR2 SQIVND (reference sequence). The CDR3 spells CASSKTSGRSTDTQYF. Here the CDR3 DNA reads TGTGCCAGTAGTAAGACTAGCGGGAGGAGCACAGATACGCAGTATTTT.

The V and J genes are TRBV3-1 (or the pseudogene TRBV3-2) and TRBJ2-1; D unresolved. CDR3 length: 17 amino acids. Trimming took off 0 bases at V and 3 bases at J, with 15 bases between the two ends. Germline loops: CDR1 LGHDT, CDR2 YNNKEL (reference sequence). The DNA for the CDR3 is TGTGCCAGCAGCCAAGATCTTCGCCTATCAAACTACAATGAGCAGTTCTTC. Translated, it gives CASSQDLRLSNYNEQFF.

This rearrangement joins TRBV7-9 to TRBJ2-2, with a possible D match to TRBD1 (7 bases). This CDR3 comprises 17 residues. The V end was cut by 1 base, the J end by 4 bases, with 16 bases between. Germline V gene sequence: CDR1 SEHNR, CDR2 FQNEAQ (reference sequence). The CDR3 region is CASSLDPGGPSTGELFF. CDR3 bases: TGTGCCAGCAGCTTAGATCCAGGGGGGCCCTCCACCGGGGAGCTGTTTTTT.

The chain employs TRBV10-1 and TRBJ2-7; tentative D call: TRBD2 (6 bases). The CDR3 has 14 residues. Germline values: CDR1 WNHNN, CDR2 SYGVQD (reference sequence). Trimming pared 5 bases from V and 2 bases from J, leaving 13 bases between. CDR3 protein: CASSPREQTYEQYF. In DNA, the CDR3 is TGCGCCAGCAGTCCGCGGGAACAGACCTACGAGCAGTACTTC.

The rearrangement joins TRBV13 to TRBJ1-3, with D unresolved. Germline CDR1 and CDR2: PRHDT and FYEKMQ (reference sequence). The V end was cut by 6 bases, the J end by 0 bases, with 9 bases between. The CDR3 runs to 14 residues. CDR3 in amino acids: CASSSHLSGNTIYF. In DNA, the CDR3 is TGTGCCAGCAGTTCACACCTCTCTGGAAACACCATATATTTT. Full variable domain (missing parts from reference TRBV13 and TRBJ1-3): AAGVIQSPRHLIKEKRETATLKCYPIPRHDTVYWYQQGPGQDPQFLISFYEKMQSDKGSIPDRFSAQQFSDYHSELNMSSLELGDSALYFCASSSHLSGNTIYFGEGSWLTVV.